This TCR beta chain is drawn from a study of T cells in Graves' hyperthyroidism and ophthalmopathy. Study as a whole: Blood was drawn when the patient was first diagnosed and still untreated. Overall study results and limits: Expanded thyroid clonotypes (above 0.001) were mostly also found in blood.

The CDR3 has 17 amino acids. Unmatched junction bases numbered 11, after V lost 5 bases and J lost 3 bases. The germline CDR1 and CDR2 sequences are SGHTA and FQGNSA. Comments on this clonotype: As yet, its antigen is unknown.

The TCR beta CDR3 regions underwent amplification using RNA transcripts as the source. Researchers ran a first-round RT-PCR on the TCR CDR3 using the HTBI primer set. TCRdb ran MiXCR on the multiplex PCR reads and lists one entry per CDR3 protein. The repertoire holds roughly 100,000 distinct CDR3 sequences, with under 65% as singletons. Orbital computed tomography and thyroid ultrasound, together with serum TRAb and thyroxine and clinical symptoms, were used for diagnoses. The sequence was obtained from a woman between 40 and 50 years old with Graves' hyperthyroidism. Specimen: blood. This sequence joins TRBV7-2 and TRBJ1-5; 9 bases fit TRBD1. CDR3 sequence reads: CASSQRRGTGYNQPQHF. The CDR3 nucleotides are TGTGCCAGCAGCCAACGACGAGGGACAGGGTACAATCAGCCCCAGCATTTT.